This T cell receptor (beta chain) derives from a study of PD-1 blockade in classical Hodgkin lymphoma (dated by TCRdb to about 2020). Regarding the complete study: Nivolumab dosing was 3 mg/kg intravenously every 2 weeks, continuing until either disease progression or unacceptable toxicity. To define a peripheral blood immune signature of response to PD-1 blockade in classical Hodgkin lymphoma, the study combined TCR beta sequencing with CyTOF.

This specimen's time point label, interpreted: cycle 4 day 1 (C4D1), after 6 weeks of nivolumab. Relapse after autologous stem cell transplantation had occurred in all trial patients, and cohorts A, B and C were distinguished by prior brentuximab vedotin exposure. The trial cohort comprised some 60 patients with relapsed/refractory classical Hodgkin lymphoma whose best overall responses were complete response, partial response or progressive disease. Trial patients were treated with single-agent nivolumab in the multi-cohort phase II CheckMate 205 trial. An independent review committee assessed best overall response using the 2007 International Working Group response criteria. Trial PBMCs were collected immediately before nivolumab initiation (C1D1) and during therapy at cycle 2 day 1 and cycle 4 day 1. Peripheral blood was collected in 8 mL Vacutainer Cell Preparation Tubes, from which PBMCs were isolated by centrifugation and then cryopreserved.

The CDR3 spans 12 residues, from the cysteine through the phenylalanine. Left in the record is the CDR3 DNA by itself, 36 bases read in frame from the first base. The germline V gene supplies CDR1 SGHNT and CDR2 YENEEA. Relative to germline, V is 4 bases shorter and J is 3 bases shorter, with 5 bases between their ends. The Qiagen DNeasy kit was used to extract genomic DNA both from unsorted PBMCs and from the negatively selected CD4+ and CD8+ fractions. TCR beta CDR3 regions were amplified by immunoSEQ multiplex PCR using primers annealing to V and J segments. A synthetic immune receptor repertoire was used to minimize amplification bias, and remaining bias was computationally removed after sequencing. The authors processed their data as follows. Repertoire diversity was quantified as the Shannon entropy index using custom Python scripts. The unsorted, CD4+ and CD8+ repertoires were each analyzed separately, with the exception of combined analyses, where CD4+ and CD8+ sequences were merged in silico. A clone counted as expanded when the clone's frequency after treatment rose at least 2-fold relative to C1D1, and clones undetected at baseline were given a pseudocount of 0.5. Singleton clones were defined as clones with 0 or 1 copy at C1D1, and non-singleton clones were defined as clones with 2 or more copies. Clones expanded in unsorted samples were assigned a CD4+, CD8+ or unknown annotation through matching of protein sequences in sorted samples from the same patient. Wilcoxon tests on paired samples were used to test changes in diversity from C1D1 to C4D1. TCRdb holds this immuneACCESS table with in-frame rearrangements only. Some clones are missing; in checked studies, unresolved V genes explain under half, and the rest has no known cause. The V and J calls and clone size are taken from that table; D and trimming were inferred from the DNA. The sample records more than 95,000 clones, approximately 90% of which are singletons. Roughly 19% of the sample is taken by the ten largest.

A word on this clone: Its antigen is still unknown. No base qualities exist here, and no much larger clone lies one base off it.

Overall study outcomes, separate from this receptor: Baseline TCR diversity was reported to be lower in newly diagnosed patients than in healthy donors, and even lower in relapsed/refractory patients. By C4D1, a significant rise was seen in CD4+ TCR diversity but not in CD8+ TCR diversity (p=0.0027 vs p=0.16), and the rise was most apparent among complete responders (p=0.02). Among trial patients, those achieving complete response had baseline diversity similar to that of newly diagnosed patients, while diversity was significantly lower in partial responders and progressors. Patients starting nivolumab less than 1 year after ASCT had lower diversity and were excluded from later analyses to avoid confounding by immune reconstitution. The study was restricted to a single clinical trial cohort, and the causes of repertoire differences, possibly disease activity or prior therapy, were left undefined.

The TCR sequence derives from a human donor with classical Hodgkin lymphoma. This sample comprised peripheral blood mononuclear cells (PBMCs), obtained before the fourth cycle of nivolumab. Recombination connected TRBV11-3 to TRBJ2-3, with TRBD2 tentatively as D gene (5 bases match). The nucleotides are TGTGCCAGCAGCTCGGGAACAGATACGCAGTATTTT. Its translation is CASSSGTDTQYF.